This TCR beta chain appears in the sequencing data of a study of blood T cell repertoires in COVID-19. In the study overall: In each case, the material was cDNA or gDNA derived from T cells, B-cell-depleted T cells, or PBMCs.

Germline V CDR1 and CDR2: SGHVS, FQNEAQ. V was clipped by 1 base and J by 1 base; unmatched bases: 4. CDR3 length: 16 residues. The authors' processing: Amplification of reference gene primers was used by the study to estimate nucleated cell counts. TCRdb's copy holds only in-frame clones and misses some; the assay was immunoSEQ multiplex PCR. The D gene and trimming were derived from the DNA, and the V and J assignments and clone size from that table. The sample consists of under 65,000 clones, around nine tenths of them appearing once. The chain couples TRBV7-8 to TRBJ2-5, with TRBD2 matching over 9 bases. Source material: peripheral blood. The clonotype was recovered from a man aged 60 to 75 with acute or convalescent COVID-19. CDR3 DNA sequence: TGTGCCAGCAGCTTAGTCCCAGCGGGGGGCCAAGAGACCCAGTACTTC. This gives the protein CASSLVPAGGQETQYF.